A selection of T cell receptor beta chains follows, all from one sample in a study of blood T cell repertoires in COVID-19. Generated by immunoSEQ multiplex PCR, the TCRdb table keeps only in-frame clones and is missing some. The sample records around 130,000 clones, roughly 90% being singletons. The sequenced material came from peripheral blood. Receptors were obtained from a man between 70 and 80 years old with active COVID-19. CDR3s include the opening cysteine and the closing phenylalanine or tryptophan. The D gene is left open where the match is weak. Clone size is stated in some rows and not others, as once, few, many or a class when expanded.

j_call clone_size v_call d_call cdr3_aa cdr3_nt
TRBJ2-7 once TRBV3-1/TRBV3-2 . CASSQDPGAYEQYF TGTGCCAGCAGCCAAGATCCAGGGGCCTACGAGCAGTACTTC
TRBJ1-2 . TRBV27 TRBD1 CASSHSGTGFRGYTF TGTGCCAGCAGTCACTCCGGGACAGGGTTTAGGGGCTACACCTTC
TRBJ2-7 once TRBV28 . CASSPFEGVYEQYF TGTGCCAGCAGTCCCTTTGAGGGAGTGTACGAGCAGTACTTC
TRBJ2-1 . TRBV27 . CASKAGTFYEQFF TGTGCCAGCAAGGCCGGGACTTTCTATGAGCAGTTCTTC
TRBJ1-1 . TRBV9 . CASSFHSRALMNTEAFF TGTGCCAGCAGCTTTCACTCCAGGGCCCTCATGAACACTGAAGCTTTCTTT
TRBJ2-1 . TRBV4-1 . CASSQDGVAFTPYNEQFF TGCGCCAGCAGCCAAGACGGAGTAGCGTTCACTCCCTACAATGAGCAGTTCTTC
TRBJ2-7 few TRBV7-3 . CASSLGRVQYF TGTGCCAGCAGCTTAGGGAGAGTGCAGTACTTC
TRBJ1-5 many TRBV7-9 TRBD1 CASSFGWDRGNQPQHF TGTGCCAGCAGCTTCGGTTGGGACAGGGGCAATCAGCCCCAGCATTTT
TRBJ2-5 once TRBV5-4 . CASSPGARGETQYF TGTGCCAGCAGCCCCGGTGCCCGAGGAGAGACCCAGTACTTC
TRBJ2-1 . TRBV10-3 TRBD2 CAIWLAGDQPWRDEQFF TGTGCCATCTGGCTAGCGGGAGATCAACCATGGAGGGATGAGCAGTTCTTC
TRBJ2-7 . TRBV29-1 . CSVAVEYEQYF TGCAGCGTCGCAGTGGAGTACGAGCAGTACTTC
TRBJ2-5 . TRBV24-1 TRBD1 CATSDLSGTGHETQYF TGTGCCACCAGTGATCTATCCGGGACAGGGCATGAGACCCAGTACTTC
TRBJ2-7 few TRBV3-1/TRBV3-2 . CASSQSGYGEQYF TGTGCCAGCAGCCAATCAGGGTATGGGGAGCAGTACTTC
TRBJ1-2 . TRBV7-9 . CASTGGGQGYTF TGTGCCAGCACCGGTGGGGGCCAGGGCTACACCTTC
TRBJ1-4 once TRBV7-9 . CASTQTGGNEKLFF TGTGCCAGCACCCAGACAGGTGGTAATGAAAAACTGTTTTTT
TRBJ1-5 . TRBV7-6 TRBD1 CASSSGQGTSQHF TGTGCCAGCAGCTCAGGACAGGGGACGTCCCAGCATTTT
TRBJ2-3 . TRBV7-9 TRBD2 CASSPLGGGTDTQYF TGTGCCAGCAGCCCCCTGGGAGGGGGCACAGATACGCAGTATTTT
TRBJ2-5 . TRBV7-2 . CASSLSPLAPQETQYF TGTGCCAGCAGCTTAAGCCCTTTAGCGCCGCAAGAGACCCAGTACTTC
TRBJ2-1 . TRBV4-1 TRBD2 CASSKGPQGGTSGRFYNEQFF TGCGCCAGCAGCAAGGGCCCTCAGGGGGGGACTAGCGGGAGGTTCTACAATGAGCAGTTCTTC
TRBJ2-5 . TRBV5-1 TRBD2 CASSPGLAGEVETQYF TGCGCCAGCAGCCCGGGACTAGCGGGAGAGGTGGAGACCCAGTACTTC
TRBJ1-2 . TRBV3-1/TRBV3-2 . CASSQARGGYTF TGTGCCAGCAGCCAAGCCAGGGGTGGCTACACCTTC
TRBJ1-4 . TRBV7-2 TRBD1 CVSSLSGTGVEKLFF TGTGTCAGCAGCTTATCCGGGACAGGGGTCGAAAAACTGTTTTTT
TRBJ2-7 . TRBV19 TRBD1 CASSLPRATGGKHEQYF TGTGCCAGTAGTCTCCCCCGGGCAACAGGGGGCAAACACGAGCAGTACTTC
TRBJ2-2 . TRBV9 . CASSVGKPQGLTGELFF TGTGCCAGCAGCGTAGGGAAACCCCAGGGATTAACCGGGGAGCTGTTTTTT
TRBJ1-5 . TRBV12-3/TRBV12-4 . CASSSDFQPQHF TGTGCCAGCAGCTCTGACTTCCAGCCCCAGCATTTT
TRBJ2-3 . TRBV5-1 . CASSLEEGRRTDTQYF TGCGCCAGCAGCTTGGAGGAGGGGAGGAGGACAGATACGCAGTATTTT
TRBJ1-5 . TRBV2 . CASSGQGTGQPQHF TGTGCCAGCAGTGGGCAGGGGACGGGGCAGCCCCAGCATTTT
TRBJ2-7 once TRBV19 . CASTNDYEQYF TGTGCCAGTACTAACGACTACGAGCAGTACTTC
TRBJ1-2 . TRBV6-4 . CASSDYLKEGYYGYTF TGTGCCAGCAGTGACTACCTCAAGGAGGGGTACTATGGCTACACCTTC
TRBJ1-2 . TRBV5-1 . CASSLILGGYGYTF TGCGCCAGCAGCTTGATTCTCGGGGGGTATGGCTACACCTTC
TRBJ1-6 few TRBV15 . CATSRGSGRVDSPLHF TGTGCCACCAGCAGGGGATCAGGGAGGGTAGATTCACCCCTCCACTTT
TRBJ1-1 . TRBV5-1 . CASSLGTGTEAFF TGCGCCAGCAGCTTGGGGACGGGAACTGAAGCTTTCTTT